This T cell receptor (beta chain) was captured in a study of T-cell memory formation after mild COVID-19. Study conclusions and caveats: Later expanders leaned CD4+, whereas day 15 to 85 contracting clones were balanced CD4/CD8. CD4+ contracting clones were found mainly in CM and EM, and CD8+ ones in EMRA. Day 37-peaking second-wave clones had unconfirmed SARS-CoV-2 specificity.

5'RACE primed at constant segments yielded TCR alpha and TCR beta cDNA libraries bearing sample barcodes and UMIs. TCRdb called the 5' RACE reads again in MiXCR, with one record for every CDR3 protein. The repertoire holds about 600,000 distinct CDR3 sequences, 20% to 25% seen once, with about 8.7% in the top ten. Germline-derived CDR1 and CDR2 are SGHNT and YYREEE (reference sequence). The CDR3 totals 11 residues. The V gene lost 6 bases and the J gene lost 0 bases, with 3 bases spanning the gap. This clonotype has more than one count but fewer than ten. Its specificity is unknown. The chain is built from TRBV5-4 and TRBJ1-2; D is unclear. This receptor was taken from an adult woman who had mild COVID-19 (a few samples of this study predate the infection). Cell type and time point are not known. Material: PBMCs or a T cell subset sorted from them (not recorded which). CDR3 sequence reads: CASTANYGYTF. CDR3 DNA: TGTGCCAGCACGGCTAACTATGGCTACACCTTC.